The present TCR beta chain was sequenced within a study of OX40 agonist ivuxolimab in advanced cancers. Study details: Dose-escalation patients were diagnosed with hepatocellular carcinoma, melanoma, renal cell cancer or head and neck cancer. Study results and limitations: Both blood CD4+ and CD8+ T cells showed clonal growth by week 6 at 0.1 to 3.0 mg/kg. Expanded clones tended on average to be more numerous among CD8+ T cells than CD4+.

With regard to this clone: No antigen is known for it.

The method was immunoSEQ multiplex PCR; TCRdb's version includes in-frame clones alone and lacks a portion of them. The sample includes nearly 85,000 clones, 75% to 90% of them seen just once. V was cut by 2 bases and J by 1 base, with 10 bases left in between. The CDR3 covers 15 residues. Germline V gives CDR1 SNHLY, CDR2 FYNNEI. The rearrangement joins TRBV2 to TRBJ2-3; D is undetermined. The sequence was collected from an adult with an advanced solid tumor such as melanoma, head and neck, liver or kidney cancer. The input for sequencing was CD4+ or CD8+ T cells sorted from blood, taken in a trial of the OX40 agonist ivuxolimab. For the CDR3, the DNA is TGTGCCAGCAGTGAACTGGGTATGGGCACAGATACGCAGTATTTT. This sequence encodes CASSELGMGTDTQYF.